This T cell receptor (beta chain) was documented in a study of CD8+ T cells in alopecia areata. Per germline, CDR1 MDHEN and CDR2 SYDVKM. The CDR3 contains 14 residues. V gave up 2 bases and J gave up 4 bases, with 12 bases separating them. cDNA prepared by RNA extraction and subsequent reverse transcription served as the template for sequencing. Method: immunoSEQ multiplex PCR; TCRdb's copy keeps in-frame clones and lacks some. Here the sample spans 120,000 or so clones, approximately 47% being singletons. As part of sample collection, lesional scalp punch biopsies and peripheral blood were taken from alopecia areata patients. This clone has a handful of counts.

The TCR was taken from a human donor with alopecia areata. The rearrangement joins TRBV28 to TRBJ2-7, with D unresolved. What was sequenced was NKG2D-low CD8+ T cells sorted from blood. The CDR3 loop is CASSLVIVQYEQYF. For the CDR3, the DNA is TGTGCCAGCAGTTTAGTAATAGTACAATACGAGCAGTACTTC.